This TCR beta chain appears in the sequencing data of a study of neurological immune-mediated disorders. Only one count was recorded for this clonotype. TCRdb reprocessed the 5' RACE reads via MiXCR and lists one record per CDR3 protein. The table has some 35,000 distinct CDR3 sequences, approximately 10% seen once; the top ten hold 3.5% to 4%. Germline CDR1 reads SGDLS; CDR2 reads YYNGEE. V was clipped by 0 bases and J by 2 bases, with 12 bases between them. The CDR3 has 16 residues. Sequenced: CD4+ T cells from blood. This clonotype originated in a woman in her 30s with HTLV-1-associated myelopathy (HAM/TSP). The gene calls are TRBV9 and TRBJ2-1; weak D call: TRBD2 (6 bases). The CDR3: CASSVVGGDAYNEQFF. The CDR3 coding sequence is TGTGCCAGCAGCGTAGTCGGCGGGGACGCCTACAATGAGCAGTTCTTC.